The clone carrying this T cell receptor (beta chain) was observed a few times. Assay: immunoSEQ multiplex PCR; the TCRdb copy retains only in-frame clones and omits some. The sample records some 5,600 clones, roughly nine tenths being singletons. CDR3 length: 15 residues. V was shortened by 2 bases and J by 11 bases, with 21 bases between the two germline ends. The germline V gene has CDR1 MGHRA and CDR2 YSYEKL. The source of the sample is a study of neoadjuvant nivolumab and ipilimumab in lung cancer. The sequence was obtained from an adult with non-small cell lung cancer. Some clones in this sample may be carry-over from other donors' samples. Here the sequenced sample was blood, taken after neoadjuvant nivolumab, alone or with ipilimumab, at or shortly before surgery. The rearrangement links TRBV4-1 to TRBJ1-1; no firm D call. The chain's CDR3 is CASSQTKDAVGRAFF. The CDR3 DNA follows: TGCGCCAGCAGCCAAACCAAGGACGCGGTGGGAAGGGCTTTCTTT.